This T cell receptor beta chain was sequenced in a study of B cell selection in AIRE deficiency. Clones were read by immunoSEQ multiplex PCR, and TCRdb kept only the in-frame ones, dropping some. Of 20,000 to 30,000 clones in the sample, 96% are singletons; the top ten hold around 0.22%. Germline V gene lookup returns CDR1 SGHDT and CDR2 YYEEEE. The junction had 12 bases not matched to a gene; V was cut back by 4 bases and J by 7 bases. This CDR3 spans 15 amino acids. Conventional CD4 T cells were sorted as CD4+CD127+ cells. Control samples were from healthy, unrelated donors. The sample was CD4+CD127+ conventional T cells sorted from PBMCs. The receptor was derived from a human donor in good health. The chain couples TRBV5-6 to TRBJ2-7; TRBD2 agrees at 9 bases. DNA of the CDR3: TGTGCCAGCAGCCTGTGGTTTAGCGGGAGCCCTGAGCAGTACTTC. Translation: CASSLWFSGSPEQYF.